In this sample, the clone carrying this T cell receptor (beta chain) turned up once. This table comes from immunoSEQ multiplex PCR, and its TCRdb copy is limited to in-frame clones, with some not included. The table lists 150,000 to 200,000 clones, approximately 91% of them singletons. V dropped 4 bases and J dropped 3; count of bases not matched to a gene: 13. The germline V gene has CDR1 SGDLS and CDR2 YYNGEE. The CDR3 spans 17 residues. The sample belongs to a study of cytotoxic CD8 clonotypes in ibrutinib-treated CLL. The clonotype originates from a human donor with chronic lymphocytic leukemia. V gene TRBV9 combines with J gene TRBJ2-3; 8 bases align to TRBD2. Sequenced here: PBMCs, sampled at disease progression, from a patient treated with ibrutinib. The chain's CDR3 is CASSISWGGRRTDTQYF. The DNA for the CDR3 is TGTGCCAGCAGCATTAGTTGGGGCGGGAGGAGGACAGATACGCAGTATTTT.